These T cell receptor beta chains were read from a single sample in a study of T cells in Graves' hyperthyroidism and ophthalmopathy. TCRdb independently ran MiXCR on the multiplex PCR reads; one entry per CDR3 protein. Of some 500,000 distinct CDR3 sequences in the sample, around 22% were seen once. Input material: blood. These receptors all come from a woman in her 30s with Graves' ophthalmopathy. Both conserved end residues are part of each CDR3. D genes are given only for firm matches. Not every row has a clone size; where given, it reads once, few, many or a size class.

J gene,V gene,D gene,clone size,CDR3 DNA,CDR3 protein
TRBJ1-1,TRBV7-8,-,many,TGTGCCAGCAGCTTATCCACGGCCTACACTGAAGCTTTCTTT,CASSLSTAYTEAFF
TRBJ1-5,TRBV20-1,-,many,TGCAGTGCTAGAGATCCAGTGGGGCTCAGGCAGCCCCAGCATTTT,CSARDPVGLRQPQHF
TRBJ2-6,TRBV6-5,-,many,TGTGCCAGTAATCCGGGACGGACCTCTGGGGCCAACGTCCTGACTTTC,CASNPGRTSGANVLTF
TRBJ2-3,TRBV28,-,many,TGTGCCAGCAGTTTAAGGGTACCAGATACGCAGTATTTT,CASSLRVPDTQYF
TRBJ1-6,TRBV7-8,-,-,TGTGCCAGCAGCTTAGGAGGGACCGAGTATAATTCACCCCTCCACTTT,CASSLGGTEYNSPLHF
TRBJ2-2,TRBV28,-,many,TGTGCCAGCAGCCGGGACACGTCGAACACCGGGGAGCTGTTTTTT,CASSRDTSNTGELFF
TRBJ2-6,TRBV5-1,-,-,TGCGCCAGCAGACTAACCTCTGGGGCCAACGTCCTGACTTTC,CASRLTSGANVLTF
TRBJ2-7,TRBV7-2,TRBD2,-,TGTGCCAGCAGCTTAGGAATTATAGCGGGGAACGAGCAGTACTTC,CASSLGIIAGNEQYF
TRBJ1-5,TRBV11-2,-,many,TGTGCCAGCAGCTTAGATCCGACAGTCTATCAGCCCCAGCATTTT,CASSLDPTVYQPQHF
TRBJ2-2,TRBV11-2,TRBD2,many,TGTGCCAGCAGCCGCCAAGGCGGGGGGAACACCGGGGAGCTGTTTTTT,CASSRQGGGNTGELFF
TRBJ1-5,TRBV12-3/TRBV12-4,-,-,TGTGCCAGCAGTTTATCCCCCCAGCCCCAGCATTTT,CASSLSPQPQHF
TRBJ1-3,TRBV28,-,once,TGTGCCAGCAGTCCAGGGAGAGGAAACACCATATATTTT,CASSPGRGNTIYF
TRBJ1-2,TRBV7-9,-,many,TGTGCCAGCAGTCGACAGGGCTACACCTTC,CASSRQGYTF
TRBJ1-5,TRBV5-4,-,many,TGTGCCAGCAGCTTGGGCGGCGGCGAACAGCCCCAGCATTTT,CASSLGGGEQPQHF
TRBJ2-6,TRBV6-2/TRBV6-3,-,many,TGTGCCAGCAGTTCGGCCAACGTCCTGACTTTC,CASSSANVLTF
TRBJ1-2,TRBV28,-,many,TGTGCCAGCAGTTTATACGGGAATGGCTACACCTTC,CASSLYGNGYTF
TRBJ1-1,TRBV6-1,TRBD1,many,TGTGCCAGCAGGGGGACAGGGGGAAGCACTGAAGCTTTCTTT,CASRGTGGSTEAFF
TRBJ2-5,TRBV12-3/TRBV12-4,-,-,TGTGCCAGCAGTATTAGGGTCCTTACCCCAGAGACCCAGTACTTC,CASSIRVLTPETQYF
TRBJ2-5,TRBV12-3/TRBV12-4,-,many,TGTGCCAGCAGTTTCGCAGGGAGAGAGACCCAGTACTTC,CASSFAGRETQYF
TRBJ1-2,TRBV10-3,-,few,TGTGCCATCAGTGAGTCCCTCGACTATGGCTACACCTTC,CAISESLDYGYTF
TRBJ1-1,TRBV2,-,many,TGTGCCAGCACCGGGGCGCAGGACCTTGAAGCTTTCTTT,CASTGAQDLEAFF
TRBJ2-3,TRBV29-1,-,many,TGCAGCGTTTATCTAATGAGATCAGATACGCAGTATTTT,CSVYLMRSDTQYF
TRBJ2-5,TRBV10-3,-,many,TGTGCCATCAGTGAGTCATGGGGGGCGCGAGAGACCCAGTACTTC,CAISESWGARETQYF
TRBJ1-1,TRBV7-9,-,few,TGTGCCAGCAGCTTTGTCGCAGGATCGAACACTGAAGCTTTCTTT,CASSFVAGSNTEAFF
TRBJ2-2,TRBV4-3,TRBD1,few,TGCGCCAGCAGCCTCGGGCCGGGACAGGGGAACACCGGGGAGCTGTTTTTT,CASSLGPGQGNTGELFF
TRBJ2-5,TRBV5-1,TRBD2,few,TGCGCCAGCAGCATAGTAGCGGGGTCCGCGGAGACCCAGTACTTC,CASSIVAGSAETQYF
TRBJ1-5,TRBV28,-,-,TGTGCCAGCAGGCCCCCAGATCAGCCCCAGCATTTT,CASRPPDQPQHF
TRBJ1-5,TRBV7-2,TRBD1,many,TGTGCCAGCAGCTTCGGGACAGGGAATCAGCCCCAGCATTTT,CASSFGTGNQPQHF
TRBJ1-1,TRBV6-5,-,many,TGTGCCAGCAGTTACTCGAACTTCCTGAACACTGAAGCTTTCTTT,CASSYSNFLNTEAFF
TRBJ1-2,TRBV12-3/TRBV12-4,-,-,TGTGCCAGCAGTTCCGGACAGCCTTCTAACTATGGCTACACCTTC,CASSSGQPSNYGYTF
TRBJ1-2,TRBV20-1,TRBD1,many,TGCAGTGCTAGAGATGGGACAGGGGCTGGCTACACCTTC,CSARDGTGAGYTF
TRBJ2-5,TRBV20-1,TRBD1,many,TGCAGTGCTAGAGATACAGGGGGCCAAGAGACCCAGTACTTC,CSARDTGGQETQYF
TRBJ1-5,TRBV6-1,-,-,TGTGCCAGCAGTGAGGTTCAGAATCAGCCCCAGCATTTT,CASSEVQNQPQHF
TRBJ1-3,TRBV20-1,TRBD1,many,TGCAGTGCTCGGGACAGCGACTCTGGAAACACCATATATTTT,CSARDSDSGNTIYF
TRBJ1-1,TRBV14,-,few,TGTGCCAGCAGCCAATATCCCCCGTCCTGGGACACCGAAGCTTTCTTT,CASSQYPPSWDTEAFF
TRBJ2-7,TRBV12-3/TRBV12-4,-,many,TGTGCCAGCAGTGACCCCTACTCGGTCCAGTACTTC,CASSDPYSVQYF
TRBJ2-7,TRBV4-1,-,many,TGCGCCAGCAGCTTACCGACAAGGCCCTACGAGCAGTACTTC,CASSLPTRPYEQYF
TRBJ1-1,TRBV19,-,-,TGTGCCAGTAGTACCCAACAGGGCCTGAACACTGAAGCTTTCTTT,CASSTQQGLNTEAFF
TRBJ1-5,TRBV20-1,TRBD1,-,TGCAGTGCTACTCAGGGGGGGGAGCAGCCCCAGCATTTT,CSATQGGEQPQHF
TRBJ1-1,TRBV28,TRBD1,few,TGTGCCACGACCTGGACAGGTCCGACTGAAGCTTTCTTT,CATTWTGPTEAFF
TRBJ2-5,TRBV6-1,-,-,TGTGCCAGCAGGGACAGGGGACTAGATGAGACCCAGTACTTC,CASRDRGLDETQYF
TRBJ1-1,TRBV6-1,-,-,TGTGCCACCCGGACACAAAACACTGAAGCTTTCTTT,CATRTQNTEAFF
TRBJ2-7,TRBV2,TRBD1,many,TGTGCCAGCAATGAATTACAGGGGAACGAGCAGTACTTC,CASNELQGNEQYF
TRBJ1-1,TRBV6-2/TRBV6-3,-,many,TGTGCCAGCAGCCCCGGGGCAAGGGCTTTCTTT,CASSPGARAFF
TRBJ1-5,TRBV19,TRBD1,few,TGTGCCAGACTAGACAGGGGCACGAATCAGCCCCAGCATTTT,CARLDRGTNQPQHF
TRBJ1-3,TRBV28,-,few,TGTGCCAGCCTGGCGGGGGCGGGTGGAAACACCATATATTTT,CASLAGAGGNTIYF
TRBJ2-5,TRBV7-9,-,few,TGTGCCAGCAGCCAGCCCGGGACAATAGGCGAGACCCAGTACTTC,CASSQPGTIGETQYF
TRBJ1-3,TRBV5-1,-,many,TGCGCCAGCAGCTTGGCCGAAGCAGGGAGAGCTGGAAACACCATATATTTT,CASSLAEAGRAGNTIYF
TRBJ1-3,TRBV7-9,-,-,TGTGCCAGCAGCTTTACAGGGACCTCTGGAAACACCATATATTTT,CASSFTGTSGNTIYF
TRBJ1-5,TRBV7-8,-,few,TGTGCCAGCAGCTTAGCGCCTTCAGGGGCGACCAATCAGCCCCAGCATTTT,CASSLAPSGATNQPQHF